This T cell receptor (beta chain) stems from a study of T cell repertoires in cytomegalovirus infection. Study-level background: CMV epitopes that were recently identified and HLA-C-restricted were used alongside well-studied HLA-B-restricted ones. CMV infection plus the matching HLA type was flagged by public TCR beta signatures.

CDR1 is ENHRY, CDR2 SYGVKD, per germline. There are 13 residues in the CDR3. Trimming removed 0 bases from V and 4 bases from J, with 4 bases in between. Concerning this clonotype itself: Its target is not known.

TCRdb reanalysed the reads using MiXCR and keeps one entry per CDR3 protein. The data show approximately 590,000 distinct CDR3 sequences, 40% seen once. Whole-study results and caveats: Individuals carrying CMV plus the relevant HLA were identified by cumulative frequency of public TCR beta families. What dominated the ex vivo response were HLA-C-restricted CMV-specific TCR beta clonotypes.

The chain recombines TRBV10-3 with TRBJ1-5; D gene uncertain. The sample here was cultured PBMCs, taken from culture after CMV antigen stimulation. The origin of this receptor is a human donor in good health (CMV status not recorded). Some clones in this sample may be carry-over from other donors' samples. The CDR3 sequence is CAISESMNQPQHF. DNA for the CDR3: TGTGCCATCAGTGAGTCTATGAATCAGCCCCAGCATTTT.